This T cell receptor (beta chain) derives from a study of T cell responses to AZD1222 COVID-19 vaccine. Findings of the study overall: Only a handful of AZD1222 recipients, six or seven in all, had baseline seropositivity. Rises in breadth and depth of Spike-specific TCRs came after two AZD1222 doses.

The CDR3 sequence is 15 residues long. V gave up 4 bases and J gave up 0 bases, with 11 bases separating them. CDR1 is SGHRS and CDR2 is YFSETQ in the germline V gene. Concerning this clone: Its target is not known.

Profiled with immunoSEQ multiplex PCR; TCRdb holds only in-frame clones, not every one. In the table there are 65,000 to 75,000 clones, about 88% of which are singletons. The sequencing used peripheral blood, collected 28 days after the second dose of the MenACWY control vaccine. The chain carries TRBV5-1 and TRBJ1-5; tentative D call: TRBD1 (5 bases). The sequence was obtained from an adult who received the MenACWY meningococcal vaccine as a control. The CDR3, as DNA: TGCGCCAGCAGCGCCGGACATAATAGCAATCAGCCCCAGCATTTT. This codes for CASSAGHNSNQPQHF.